This T cell receptor beta chain was retrieved from a study of CD8 T cells in Susac syndrome. Study results and caveats: The study acknowledged a relatively small number of individuals in its TCR sequencing and HLA analysis.

Reverse transcription of roughly 0.5 to 1 ug RNA was performed with random hexamers. It was immunoSEQ multiplex PCR that amplified TCR beta CDR3 across 54 Vbeta and 13 Jbeta. TCRdb reprocessed the immunoSEQ multiplex PCR reads via MiXCR and lists one record per CDR3 protein. This table holds fewer than 350,000 distinct CDR3 sequences, about nine tenths found once. Of note for this clonotype: Its specificity is not known.

The V gene lost 5 bases and the J gene lost 6 bases, with 14 bases spanning the gap. Germline V CDR1 and CDR2: SGHDT, YYEEEE. The CDR3 spans 14 residues. The clonotype was recovered from a human donor with multiple sclerosis. The rearrangement joins TRBV5-6 to TRBJ1-4; D ambiguous. Material for sequencing was CD8+ T cells from PBMCs. CDR3 sequence reads: CASSLIGSDEKLFF. In DNA form, the CDR3 reads TGTGCCAGCAGTTTAATTGGTAGCGATGAAAAACTGTTTTTT.